This TCR beta chain was recovered during a study of CD8 T cells in ankylosing spondylitis. This CDR3 comprises 14 residues. J gave up 8 bases and V 6 bases, and 7 bases lay outside the gene matches. Germline loops: CDR1 ENHRY, CDR2 SYGVKD. As the method for making TCR beta libraries, quantitative 5'-RACE with molecular barcodes was used. TCRdb used MiXCR to reprocess the 5' RACE reads, holding one entry per CDR3 protein. The data show under 200,000 distinct CDR3 sequences, roughly 13% seen once. The receptor comes from a female donor with ankylosing spondylitis or in good health (not recorded which). The specimen was blood, either unsorted or a sorted T cell fraction (not recorded which). V and J are TRBV10-3 and TRBJ2-1; 10 bases map to TRBD2. CDR3 in amino acids: CAIRAGLASDEQFF. The CDR3 DNA follows: TGTGCCATCAGGGCGGGACTAGCGAGCGATGAGCAGTTCTTC.